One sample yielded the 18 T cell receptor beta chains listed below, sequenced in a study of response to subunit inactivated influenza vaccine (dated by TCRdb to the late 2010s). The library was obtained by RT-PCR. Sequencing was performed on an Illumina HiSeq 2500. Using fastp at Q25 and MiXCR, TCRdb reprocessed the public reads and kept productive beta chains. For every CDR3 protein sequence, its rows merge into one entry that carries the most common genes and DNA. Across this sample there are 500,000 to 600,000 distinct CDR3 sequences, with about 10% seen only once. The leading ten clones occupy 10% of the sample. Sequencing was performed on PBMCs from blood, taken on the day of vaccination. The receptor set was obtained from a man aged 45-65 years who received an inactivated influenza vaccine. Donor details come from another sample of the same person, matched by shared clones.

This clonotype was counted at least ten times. DNA for the CDR3: TGTGCCAGCAGCTTTCGGGCCGCAGATAACACTGAAGCTTTCTTT. As protein: CASSFRAADNTEAFF. V is TRBV11-1 and J is TRBJ1-1; D is unresolved. The CDR3 extends over 15 amino acids. Germline CDR1 is SGHAT and CDR2 is FQDESV (reference sequence). Trimming removed 3 bases at V and 2 bases at J, with 13 bases between.

CDR3 sequence: CASSQEDWDSSYNEQFF. CDR3 DNA sequence: TGTGCCAGCAGCCAAGAAGATTGGGACAGCTCCTACAATGAGCAGTTCTTC. The chain recombines TRBV3-1 with TRBJ2-1; 7 nucleotides line up with TRBD1. Germline CDR1 reads LGHDT; CDR2 reads YNNKEL (reference sequence). The J segment lost 0 bases and the V segment lost 0 bases, leaving 5 bases of the junction unmatched. The CDR3 loop spans 17 amino acids.

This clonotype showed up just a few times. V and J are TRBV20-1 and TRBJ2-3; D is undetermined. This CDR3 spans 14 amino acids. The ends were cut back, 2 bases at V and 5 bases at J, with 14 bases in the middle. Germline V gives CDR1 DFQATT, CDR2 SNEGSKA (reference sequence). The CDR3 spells CSARTALRVDTQYF. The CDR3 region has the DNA TGCAGTGCTAGAACAGCCCTAAGGGTAGATACGCAGTATTTT.

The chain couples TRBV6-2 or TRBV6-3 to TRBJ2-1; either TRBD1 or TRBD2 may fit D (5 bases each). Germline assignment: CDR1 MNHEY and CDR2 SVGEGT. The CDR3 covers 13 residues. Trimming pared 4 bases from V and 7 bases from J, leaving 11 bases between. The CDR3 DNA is TGTGCCAGCAGTTCGGGACCGTGGAATGAGCAGTTCTTC. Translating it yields CASSSGPWNEQFF.

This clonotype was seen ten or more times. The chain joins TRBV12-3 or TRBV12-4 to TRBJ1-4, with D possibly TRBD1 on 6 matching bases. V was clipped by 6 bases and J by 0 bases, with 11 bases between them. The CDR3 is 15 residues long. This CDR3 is CASSRKGATNEKLFF. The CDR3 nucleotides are TGTGCCAGCAGCCGAAAGGGGGCAACTAATGAAAAACTGTTTTTT.

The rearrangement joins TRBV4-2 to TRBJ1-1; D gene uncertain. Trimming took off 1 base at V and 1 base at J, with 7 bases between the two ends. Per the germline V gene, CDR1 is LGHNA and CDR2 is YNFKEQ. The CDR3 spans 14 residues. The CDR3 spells CASSQVTENTEAFF. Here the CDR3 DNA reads TGTGCCAGCAGCCAAGTAACCGAGAACACTGAAGCTTTCTTT.

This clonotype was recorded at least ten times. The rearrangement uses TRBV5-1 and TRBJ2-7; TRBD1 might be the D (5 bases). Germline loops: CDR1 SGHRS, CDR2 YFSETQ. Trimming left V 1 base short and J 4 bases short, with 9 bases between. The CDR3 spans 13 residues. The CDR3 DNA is TGCGCCAGCAGCTTGCTACAGGCGTACGAGCAGTACTTC. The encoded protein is CASSLLQAYEQYF.

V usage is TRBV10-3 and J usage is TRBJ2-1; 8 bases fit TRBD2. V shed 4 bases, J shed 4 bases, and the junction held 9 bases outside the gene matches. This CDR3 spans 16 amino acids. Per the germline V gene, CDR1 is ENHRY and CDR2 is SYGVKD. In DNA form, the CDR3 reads TGTGCCATCAGTGGGGGGGTGAGCGGGGGATACAATGAGCAGTTCTTC. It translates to CAISGGVSGGYNEQFF.

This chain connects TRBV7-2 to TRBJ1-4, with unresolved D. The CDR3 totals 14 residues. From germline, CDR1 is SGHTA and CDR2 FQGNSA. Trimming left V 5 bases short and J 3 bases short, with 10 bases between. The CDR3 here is CASSQQVPNEKLFF. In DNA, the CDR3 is TGTGCCAGCAGCCAACAAGTCCCTAATGAAAAACTGTTTTTT.

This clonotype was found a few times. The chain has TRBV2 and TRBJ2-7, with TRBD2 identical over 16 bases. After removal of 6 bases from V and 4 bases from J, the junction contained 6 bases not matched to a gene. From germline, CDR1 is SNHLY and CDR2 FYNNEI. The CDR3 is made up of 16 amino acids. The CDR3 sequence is CASSEGLAGGPYEQYF. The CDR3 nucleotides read TGTGCCAGCAGCGAGGGACTAGCGGGAGGGCCTTACGAGCAGTACTTC.

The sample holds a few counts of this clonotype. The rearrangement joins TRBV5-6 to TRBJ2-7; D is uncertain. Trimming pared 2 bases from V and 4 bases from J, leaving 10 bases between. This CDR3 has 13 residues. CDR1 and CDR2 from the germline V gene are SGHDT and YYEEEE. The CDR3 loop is CASSFFISYEQYF. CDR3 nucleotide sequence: TGTGCCAGCAGCTTCTTTATCTCATACGAGCAGTACTTC.

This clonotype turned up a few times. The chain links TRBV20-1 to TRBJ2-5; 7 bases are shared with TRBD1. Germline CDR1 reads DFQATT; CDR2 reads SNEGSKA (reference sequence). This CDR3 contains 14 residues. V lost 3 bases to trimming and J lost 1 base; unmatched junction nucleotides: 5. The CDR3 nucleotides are TGCAGTGCTAGGAGGGGGCCTATCCAAGAGACCCAGTACTTC. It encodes CSARRGPIQETQYF.

The CDR3 DNA reads as TGCAGTGCTAGATGGACGCGAGAGAGATACGAGCAGTACTTC. Protein: CSARWTRERYEQYF. The chain is built from TRBV20-1 and TRBJ2-7; D is unresolved. In germline, CDR1 is DFQATT, CDR2 SNEGSKA (reference sequence). V was trimmed by 2 bases and J by 4 bases, leaving 15 bases between them. The length of the CDR3 is 14 residues.

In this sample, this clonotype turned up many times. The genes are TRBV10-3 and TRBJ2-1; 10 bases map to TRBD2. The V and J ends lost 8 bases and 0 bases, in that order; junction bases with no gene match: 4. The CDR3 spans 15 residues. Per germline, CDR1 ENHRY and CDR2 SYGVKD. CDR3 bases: TGTGCCATCCAGGCTAGCGGGAGCTCCTACAATGAGCAGTTCTTC. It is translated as CAIQASGSSYNEQFF.

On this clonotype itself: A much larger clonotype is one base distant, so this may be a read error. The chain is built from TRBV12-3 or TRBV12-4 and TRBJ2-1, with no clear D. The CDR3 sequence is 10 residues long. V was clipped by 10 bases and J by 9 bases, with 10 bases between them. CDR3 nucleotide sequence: TGTGCCACGCACCGCACTGAGCAGTTCTTC. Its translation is CATHRTEQFF.

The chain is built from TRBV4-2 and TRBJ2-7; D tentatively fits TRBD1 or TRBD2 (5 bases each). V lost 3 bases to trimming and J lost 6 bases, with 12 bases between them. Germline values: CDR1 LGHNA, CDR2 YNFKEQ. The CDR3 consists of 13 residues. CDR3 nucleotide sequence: TGTGCCAGCAGCCACCCACATGGGGGCGAGCAGTACTTC. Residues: CASSHPHGGEQYF.

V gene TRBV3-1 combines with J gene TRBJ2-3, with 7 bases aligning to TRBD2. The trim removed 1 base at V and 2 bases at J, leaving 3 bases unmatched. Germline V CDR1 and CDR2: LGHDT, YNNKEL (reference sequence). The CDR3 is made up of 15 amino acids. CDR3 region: CASSQVGGYTDTQYF. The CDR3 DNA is TGTGCCAGCAGCCAAGTCGGGGGGTACACAGATACGCAGTATTTT.

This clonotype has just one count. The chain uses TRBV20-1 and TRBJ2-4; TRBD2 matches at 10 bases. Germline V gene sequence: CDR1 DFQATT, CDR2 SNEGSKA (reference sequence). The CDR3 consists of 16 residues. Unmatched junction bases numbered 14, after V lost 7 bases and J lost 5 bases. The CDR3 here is CSVPRGAGGPQNIQYF. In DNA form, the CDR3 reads TGCAGTGTCCCAAGGGGAGCGGGAGGGCCGCAAAACATTCAGTACTTC.